This T cell receptor beta chain is from a study of blood T cell repertoires in COVID-19. Overall study context: COVID-19 samples, acute and convalescent, were from the United States, Italy and Spain. T cells, B-cell-depleted T cells, or PBMCs provided the cDNA or gDNA that served as material.

This table comes from immunoSEQ multiplex PCR, and its TCRdb copy is limited to in-frame clones, with some not included. The table records 40,000 to 45,000 clones, roughly 92% of them present only once. Germline V gene lookup returns CDR1 SGHTA and CDR2 FQGTGA. Trimming at V came to 1 base and at J to 0 bases, leaving 2 bases not matched to a gene. This CDR3 region has 16 residues. This rearrangement joins TRBV7-3 to TRBJ2-2, with TRBD2 identical over 7 bases. The receptor comes from a man aged 45 to 65 with COVID-19, enrolled during active disease. The sample comprised peripheral blood. CDR3 nucleotide sequence: TGTGCCAGCAGCTTAAACGGGGGGACGAACACCGGGGAGCTGTTTTTT. Its translation is CASSLNGGTNTGELFF.